This entry features one T cell receptor (beta chain) sequence. Its antigen is not known. PCR primers comprised 60 Vbeta and 13 Jbeta primers. Sequencing used immunoSEQ multiplex PCR; TCRdb keeps in-frame clones, though not all of them. The sample includes roughly 150,000 clones, approximately 80% of them seen just once. The data are from a study of cytomegalovirus exposure and HLA in healthy donors. The wider study: Earlier, 117 million unique TCR beta sequences were recovered from approximately 180 million T cells by an analysis. Study-level results: A later analysis linked a missense DCLRE1C variant to TCR beta V- and J-gene trimming. There was a cluster of highly shared sequence variants that was likely a sequencing artifact. Associated with HLA alleles at 0.05 false discovery rate in a later analysis were some 18,000 TCR beta sequences.

The CDR3 covers 13 residues. Per the germline V gene, CDR1 is SGHTA and CDR2 is FQGNSA. V dropped 0 bases and J dropped 7 bases, with 7 bases sitting between them. The clonotype was recovered from a male donor in good health and CMV-seronegative. The specimen was PBMCs. The chain joins TRBV7-2 to TRBJ2-4; a possible D gene is TRBD1 (6 bases). CDR3 loop: CASSLARGNIQYF. In nucleotides, the CDR3 is TGTGCCAGCAGCTTAGCCAGGGGCAACATTCAGTACTTC.